This entry is about one T cell receptor (beta chain). At deep level, the assay was performed. In the source study's methods: ImmunoSEQ supplied junction-only sequences lacking quality scores, so filtering was different. TCRdb's copy holds only in-frame clones and misses some; the assay was immunoSEQ multiplex PCR. V, J and clone size derive from that table, while D and trimming were established from the DNA sequence. The table lists approximately 2,200,000 clones, just over 90% of them singletons. Naive CD8 isolation took CD45RO-negative cells positively selected for CCR7 and excluded terminally differentiated effector memory CD45RA+ cells. The sample is drawn from a study of shared clonotypes between healthy human individuals. The CDR3 sequence is 15 residues long. The V gene lost 6 bases and the J gene lost 0 bases, with 14 bases spanning the gap. Germline lookup yields CDR1 MNHEY and CDR2 SMNVEV (reference sequence).

The J gene is TRBJ1-2, the V gene TRBV27; D gene ambiguous. The source is a man between 18 and 29 years old in good health. Some clones in this sample may be carry-over from other donors' samples. The sequenced sample was naive CD8+ T cells from PBMCs. The CDR3 nucleotides read TGTGCCAGCAGAAACGTGGGCTTCGCTAACTATGGCTACACCTTC. Its translation is CASRNVGFANYGYTF.